These 20 T cell receptor beta chains share one sample of origin, sequenced in a study of T cell changes during pregnancy in multiple sclerosis. Produced via immunoSEQ multiplex PCR; TCRdb's table is partial and in-frame only. The sample contains 50,000 to 55,000 clones, 80% to 95% of which appear only once. The specimen comprised CD4+ T cells from peripheral blood mononuclear cells, sampled in the third trimester of pregnancy. The receptors stem from a female donor with multiple sclerosis, enrolled in a pregnancy study.

The chain employs TRBV13 and TRBJ2-3, with 9 bases aligning to TRBD1. The length of the CDR3 is 16 residues. The V gene end was trimmed by 5 bases and the J gene end by 1 base; junction bases not matched to a gene: 7. The germline V gene has CDR1 PRHDT and CDR2 FYEKMQ (reference sequence). CDR3 sequence (DNA): TGTGCCAGCAGCCCCGACAGGGGGTCGGGCACAGATACGCAGTATTTT. Protein sequence: CASSPDRGSGTDTQYF.

This clone was picked up one time. The chain recombines TRBV5-6 with TRBJ1-3; D is ambiguous. This CDR3 comprises 17 residues. V was cut by 0 bases and J by 2 bases, with 15 bases left in between. The germline gives CDR1 SGHDT, CDR2 YYEEEE. The CDR3 nucleotides read TGTGCCAGCAGCTTGGCCTCAACGGTAATCGCTGGAAACACCATATATTTT. Its translation: CASSLASTVIAGNTIYF.

The J gene is TRBJ1-5, the V gene TRBV2; 9 bases are a match to TRBD1. Germline loops: CDR1 SNHLY, CDR2 FYNNEI. The V and J ends lost 11 bases and 4 bases, in that order; junction bases with no gene match: 6. This CDR3 has 13 residues. The CDR3 DNA follows: TGTGCCTCGGGACAGGGAGGAAATCAGCCCCAGCATTTT. Its translation: CASGQGGNQPQHF. The variable domain in full, completed from reference TRBV2 and TRBJ1-5, reads EPEVTQTPSHQVTQMGQEVILRCVPISNHLYFYWYRQILGQKVEFLVSFYNNEISEKSEIFDDQFSVERPDGSNFTLKIRSTKLEDSAMYFCASGQGGNQPQHFGDGTRLSIL.

V gene TRBV5-1 combines with J gene TRBJ2-2; possibly TRBD2 for D (5 bases). Trimming stripped 0 bases from V and 1 base from J, with 10 bases between. Per germline, CDR1 SGHRS and CDR2 YFSETQ. The CDR3 is 16 amino acids. The CDR3 DNA sequence: TGCGCCAGCAGCTTGGGGGCTAGCCAGAACACCGGGGAGCTGTTTTTT. It yields the protein CASSLGASQNTGELFF.

The V gene is TRBV9, the J gene TRBJ1-2; TRBD1 matches at 10 bases. CDR1 is SGDLS and CDR2 is YYNGEE in the germline V gene. V trimming: 3 bases; J trimming: 5 bases; junction bases outside the gene matches: 7. The CDR3 is made up of 15 amino acids. The chain's CDR3 is CASSANRDRGYGYTF. For the CDR3, the DNA is TGTGCCAGCAGCGCCAACCGGGACAGGGGTTATGGCTACACCTTC.

This chain connects TRBV20-1 to TRBJ2-1; D is undetermined. Germline CDR1 and CDR2: DFQATT and SNEGSKA (reference sequence). This CDR3 spans 10 amino acids. V was trimmed by 6 bases and J by 10 bases, leaving 10 bases between them. The CDR3 protein is CSAMVLEQFF. In DNA, the CDR3 is TGCAGTGCGATGGTACTAGAGCAGTTCTTC.

CDR3 nucleotide sequence: TGTGCCAGCAGCCAAGAGAGCTTACCCAATGAGCAGTTCTTC. Translating it yields CASSQESLPNEQFF. This rearrangement joins TRBV14 to TRBJ2-1; no clear D gene. Trimming left V 0 bases short and J 6 bases short, with 9 bases between. Germline CDR1 is SGHDN and CDR2 is FVKESK. This CDR3 is built from 14 residues.

V and J are TRBV29-1 and TRBJ1-2; a weak D match, TRBD1 (6 bases). Germline V gene sequence: CDR1 SQVTM, CDR2 ANQGSEA. With 3 bases removed from V and 6 bases from J, the gap between germline ends came to 11 bases. CDR3 length equals 12 residues. The CDR3 sequence is CSVEPDRNGYTF. The CDR3 coding sequence is TGCAGCGTTGAGCCGGACAGAAATGGCTACACCTTC.

This chain connects TRBV7-3 to TRBJ1-1; 7 bases align to TRBD1. V shed 5 bases and J 2 bases; nucleotides not matched to a gene: 11. The CDR3 has 16 amino acids. The germline gives CDR1 SGHTA, CDR2 FQGTGA. This chain's CDR3 is CASSVLPGTDNTEAFF. The CDR3 nucleotides are TGTGCCAGCAGCGTCCTTCCCGGGACAGATAACACTGAAGCTTTCTTT.

About this clone: Sequence at one end of the junction differs from germline and may be a read error. The CDR3 here is CASSLAGGADTQYF. DNA of the CDR3: TGTGCTAGCAGCTTAGCGGGGGGGGCGGATACGCAGTATTTT. This chain uses TRBV7-7 with TRBJ2-3; TRBD2 agrees at 11 bases. The CDR3 is made up of 14 amino acids. Germline CDR1 reads SSHAT; CDR2 reads FNYEAQ (reference sequence).

With regard to this clone: Germline and junction disagree at one end, which may indicate a read error. The chain recombines TRBV2 with TRBJ2-2, with D possibly matching TRBD2 (5 bases). CDR3 length equals 13 residues. Per the germline V gene, CDR1 is SNHLY and CDR2 is FYNNEI. CDR3 loop: CASSEGGTGELFF. Here the CDR3 DNA reads TGTGCCAGCAGCGAAGGAGGCACCGGGGAGCTGTTTTTT.

The rearrangement links TRBV15 to TRBJ2-5, with D possibly matching TRBD2 (5 bases). The V and J ends lost 0 bases and 7 bases respectively, with 15 bases between them. Germline loops: CDR1 LNHNV, CDR2 YYDKDF (reference sequence). The CDR3 runs 15 residues. The DNA for the CDR3 is TGTGCCACCAGCAGAGATGAAGCGGTCGAAGGGACCCAGTACTTC. Translating gives CATSRDEAVEGTQYF.

This rearrangement joins TRBV6-1 to TRBJ2-7; 12 bases map to TRBD2. Losses at the gene ends were 5 bases for V and 2 bases for J; bases not matched to a gene: 4. The CDR3 totals 15 residues. Per the germline V gene, CDR1 is MNHNS and CDR2 is SASEGT. The CDR3 protein is CASSLGLAGTYEQYF. Here the CDR3 DNA reads TGTGCCAGCAGTCTCGGACTAGCGGGAACCTACGAGCAGTACTTC.

The chain has TRBV7-9 and TRBJ1-2, with TRBD1 matching 10 bases. The ends lost 1 base at V and 9 bases at J; junction bases unmatched: 2. The CDR3 is 13 amino acids. Per germline, CDR1 SEHNR and CDR2 FQNEAQ (reference sequence). CDR3 sequence reads: CASSLGTGGRYTF. CDR3 in DNA: TGTGCCAGCAGCTTAGGGACAGGGGGTCGCTACACCTTC.

This clone showed up just once. This chain uses TRBV5-1 with TRBJ2-7; 8 bases match TRBD1. CDR3 size: 12 residues. Germline V gene data show CDR1 as SGHRS and CDR2 as YFSETQ. With 4 bases clipped from V and 5 bases from J, the junction kept 2 bases outside the gene matches. This CDR3 reads CASSPDRDEQYF. In DNA form, the CDR3 reads TGCGCCAGCAGCCCGGACAGGGACGAGCAGTACTTC.

The CDR3 is CASSATGENNQPQHF. The CDR3 coding sequence is TGCGCCAGCAGCGCGACAGGGGAGAACAATCAGCCCCAGCATTTT. The rearrangement links TRBV5-1 to TRBJ1-5, with 8 bases fitting TRBD1. CDR3 length: 15 amino acids. Trimming took 4 bases from V and 3 from J; bases not matched to a gene: 6. Germline V gives CDR1 SGHRS, CDR2 YFSETQ.

The gene calls are TRBV6-5 and TRBJ1-3; tentatively, D is TRBD1 (6 bases). The germline V and J ends were trimmed by 5 bases and 9 bases, with 17 bases remaining between them. The CDR3 contains 14 residues. Germline V gene data show CDR1 as MNHEY and CDR2 as SVGAGI. CDR3 DNA sequence: TGTGCCAGCAGTCGGACAGTTACGAGCGGCACCATATATTTT. Its translation is CASSRTVTSGTIYF.

The V gene is TRBV6-1, the J gene TRBJ1-1; tentatively, D is TRBD1 (5 bases). The CDR3 is made up of 14 amino acids. CDR1 and CDR2 from the germline V gene are MNHNS and SASEGT. The V gene lost 6 bases and the J gene lost 5 bases, with 16 bases spanning the gap. The DNA of the CDR3 is TGTGCCAGCAGGAGCAGGGAGGGTAGTACTGAAGCTTTCTTT. Amino acids: CASRSREGSTEAFF.

The chain carries TRBV21-1 and TRBJ2-3; no DNA check was done on the table's D call, TRBD1. TRBV21-1 is tagged as a pseudogene. This CDR3 comprises 14 residues. The CDR3 protein is CASSSPGDQDTQYF. CDR3 nucleotide sequence: TGTGCCAGCAGCAGTCCAGGGGACCAAGATACGCAGTATTTT.

The chain combines TRBV5-1 with TRBJ2-5; D is unresolved. Per germline, CDR1 SGHRS and CDR2 YFSETQ. The germline V and J ends were trimmed by 4 bases and 2 bases, with 15 bases remaining between them. The CDR3 is made up of 15 amino acids. The CDR3 sequence is CASSTFALEQETQYF. The CDR3 DNA follows: TGCGCCAGCAGCACGTTTGCGCTCGAGCAAGAGACCCAGTACTTC.